The clone carrying this T cell receptor beta chain was seen repeatedly, ten times or more. Its antigen is undetermined. One entry per CDR3 protein results from TCRdb running MiXCR on the reads. Seen here are about 250,000 distinct CDR3 sequences, roughly 6.5% observed once, and the top ten hold about 6.5%. V lost 1 base, J lost 5 bases, and 5 bases stayed unmatched. The germline gives CDR1 PRHDT, CDR2 FYEKMQ (reference sequence). This CDR3 has 15 residues. This specimen comes from a study of T cell repertoires in cytomegalovirus infection. Overall study context: Public TCR beta signature analysis indicated the presence of both CMV infection and matching HLA type.

Whole-study findings and limits: Carriers of CMV plus the relevant HLA were identified by cumulative public TCR beta family frequency. The ex vivo response was dominated by HLA-C-restricted CMV-specific TCR beta clonotypes.

The sample comprised PBMCs. This chain links TRBV13 with TRBJ2-1; 7 bases are shared with TRBD2. The clonotype comes from a human donor in good health (CMV status not recorded). Some clones in this sample may be carry-over from other donors' samples. The CDR3 protein is CASSLEPSGDNEQFF. In DNA, the CDR3 is TGTGCCAGCAGCTTAGAACCTAGCGGAGACAATGAGCAGTTCTTC.